These 9 T cell receptor beta chains came from one sample sequenced in a study of T cells after yellow fever vaccination. Via MiXCR, TCRdb re-called the 5' RACE reads, giving one row per CDR3 protein. The sample records roughly 190,000 distinct CDR3 sequences, about 10% being singletons. This sample comprised CD8+ T cells sorted from PBMCs, obtained 15 days after the yellow fever booster vaccination. The receptor set was obtained from a man aged 18-30 years who received the YFV17D yellow fever vaccine.

Only a few counts were recorded for this clonotype. The chain links TRBV19 to TRBJ2-7; D is ambiguous. Looked up from germline, CDR1 is LNHDA and CDR2 is SQIVND (reference sequence). The CDR3 consists of 15 residues. V lost 1 base and J lost 3, with 13 bases in between. CDR3 protein: CASSIGAGPFYEQYF. In DNA form, the CDR3 reads TGTGCCAGTAGTATAGGAGCAGGCCCCTTCTACGAGCAGTACTTC.

This clonotype was detected ten times or more. This rearrangement joins TRBV27 to TRBJ2-6; D remains unclear. The germline V gene encodes CDR1 MNHEY and CDR2 SMNVEV (reference sequence). Trimming removed 3 bases at V and 3 bases at J, with 9 bases between. This CDR3 is 15 amino acids long. The CDR3 DNA is TGTGCCAGCAGTTTTGCAAGACTTGGGGCCAACGTCCTGACTTTC. Translation gives CASSFARLGANVLTF.

The V and J genes are TRBV5-1 and TRBJ2-1, with D possibly being TRBD1 or TRBD2 (6 bases each). The ends were cut back, 0 bases at V and 9 bases at J, with 10 bases in the middle. The germline V gene has CDR1 SGHRS and CDR2 YFSETQ. The CDR3 consists of 13 residues. The CDR3 is CASSLASGAEQFF. Written as DNA, the CDR3 is TGCGCCAGCAGCTTGGCCTCGGGGGCTGAGCAGTTCTTC.

Points on this clonotype: Mismatch with germline at one junction end may stem from a read error. The gene calls are TRBV4-1 and TRBJ1-4; 12 nucleotides align to TRBD1. This CDR3 contains 16 residues. Germline loops: CDR1 MGHRA, CDR2 YSYEKL. In DNA form, the CDR3 reads TGCGCCAGCAGGCAAGATCAGGGACAGGGGGCAGAAAAACTGTTTTTT. Protein product: CASRQDQGQGAEKLFF.

The J gene is TRBJ2-5, the V gene TRBV7-9; D is unclear. Germline CDR1 and CDR2: SEHNR and FQNEAQ (reference sequence). The CDR3 has 17 residues. V gave up 5 bases and J gave up 1 base, with 20 bases separating them. CDR3 loop: CASSPMGGEWVQETQYF. The CDR3, as DNA: TGTGCCAGCAGCCCAATGGGTGGAGAGTGGGTCCAAGAGACCCAGTACTTC.

V gene TRBV12-3 or TRBV12-4 combines with J gene TRBJ2-7; a weak D match, TRBD1 (5 bases). V lost 5 bases to trimming and J lost 3 bases, with 14 bases between them. CDR3 length: 14 amino acids. Here the CDR3 reads CASSQDSDVYEQYF. The CDR3 DNA is TGTGCCAGCAGTCAAGACAGCGACGTCTACGAGCAGTACTTC.

A few counts support this clonotype. The chain is built from TRBV7-9 and TRBJ1-4; D remains ambiguous. Trimming took off 5 bases at V and 5 bases at J, with 12 bases between the two ends. CDR1 and CDR2 (germline): SEHNR, FQNEAQ (reference sequence). CDR3 length equals 14 residues. CDR3 in DNA: TGTGCCAGCAGCCCCCGAAGAACGAATGAAAAACTGTTTTTT. It specifies CASSPRRTNEKLFF.

This clonotype occurred a few times. The rearrangement joins TRBV3-1 to TRBJ1-2; D perhaps matches TRBD1 (6 bases). Trimming stripped 0 bases from V and 6 bases from J, with 26 bases between. The CDR3 is 19 residues long. Germline V CDR1 and CDR2: LGHDT, YNNKEL (reference sequence). CDR3 coding DNA: TGTGCCAGCAGCCAAGAGGGCCCCGCCGGATTCAGGGACACCCATGGCTACACCTTC. Translated, it gives CASSQEGPAGFRDTHGYTF.

This clonotype was counted a few times. The chain has TRBV11-2 and TRBJ1-2; TRBD1 is a possible D gene (5 bases). With 7 bases removed from V and 1 base from J, the gap between germline ends came to 16 bases. CDR1 is SGHAT and CDR2 is FQNNGV in the germline V gene. The CDR3 has 15 amino acids. Written as DNA, the CDR3 is TGTGCCAGCATCCGGACTGCGGGGGGTAACTATGGCTACACCTTC. It codes for CASIRTAGGNYGYTF.